The rows below give T cell receptor beta chains drawn from one sample of a study of shared clonotypes between healthy human individuals. Assay: immunoSEQ multiplex PCR; the TCRdb copy retains only in-frame clones and omits some. The sample consists of about 1.5 million clones, 98% of them appearing once. The sequenced sample was naive CD4+ T cells sorted from blood. These receptors were obtained from a man aged 30 to 45 in good health. Both conserved end residues are part of each CDR3. The D gene is left open where the match is weak. Clone sizes are given selectively: once, few, many, or a class where the clone is expanded.

size,J,length,D,V,CDR3,DNA
.,TRBJ2-1,12,.,TRBV10-3,CAISVTGREQFF,TGTGCCATCAGTGTCACAGGGAGGGAGCAGTTCTTC
.,TRBJ2-2,16,.,TRBV5-1,CASSLAPSGSGGELFF,TGCGCCAGCAGCTTGGCCCCTAGTGGTTCTGGCGGGGAGCTGTTTTTT
.,TRBJ2-7,13,.,TRBV5-1,CASSRGRGYEQYF,TGCGCCAGCAGCCGGGGACGGGGATACGAGCAGTACTTC
.,TRBJ2-5,18,TRBD2,TRBV18,CASSPTVELTSAEETQYF,TGTGCCAGCTCACCTACCGTGGAATTGACTAGCGCTGAAGAGACCCAGTACTTC
once,TRBJ2-1,10,.,TRBV29-1,CSVGNNEQFF,TGCAGCGTTGGAAACAATGAGCAGTTCTTC
.,TRBJ1-5,18,.,TRBV28,CASSLFSLADYSNQPQHF,TGTGCCAGCAGTTTATTTAGCTTGGCAGATTATAGCAATCAGCCCCAGCATTTT
.,TRBJ1-1,14,.,TRBV6-5,CATQEEVGRSEAFF,TGTGCCACCCAGGAGGAGGTTGGACGGTCTGAAGCTTTCTTT
.,TRBJ2-7,15,.,TRBV6-5,CASSYSRLQGNEQYF,TGTGCCAGCAGTTACTCCCGGTTGCAGGGAAACGAGCAGTACTTC
.,TRBJ2-1,12,TRBD2,TRBV11-1,CASASGISEQFF,TGTGCCAGCGCTAGCGGGATAAGTGAGCAGTTCTTC
.,TRBJ1-1,14,.,TRBV10-2,CASSELLVNTEAFF,TGCGCCAGCAGTGAGCTTCTAGTGAACACTGAAGCTTTCTTT
.,TRBJ2-5,14,.,TRBV12-5,CASGRGTYQETQYF,TGTGCTAGTGGTCGCGGGACGTACCAAGAGACCCAGTACTTC
.,TRBJ1-1,14,TRBD1,TRBV10-3,CAISPGGGKTEAFF,TGTGCCATCAGTCCAGGGGGCGGTAAGACTGAAGCTTTCTTT
.,TRBJ2-3,11,.,TRBV30,CAWVSTDTQYF,TGTGCCTGGGTTAGCACAGATACGCAGTATTTT
.,TRBJ2-2,17,.,TRBV4-1,CASSQDPRQGGTGELFF,TGCGCCAGCAGCCAAGATCCGCGACAGGGAGGGACCGGGGAGCTGTTTTTT